Described below is a single T cell receptor (beta chain) sequence and its context. The target antigen is unknown. Trimming at V came to 1 base and at J to 2 bases, leaving 10 bases not matched to a gene. Germline V CDR1 and CDR2: DFQATT, SNEGSKA (reference sequence). The CDR3 spans 17 residues. The source of the sample is a study of breast tumors, draining lymph nodes, adjacent tissues. The study's findings and limits: Tumor repertoires ranked between lymph nodes and nontumor tissue in diversity, with V and J gene preferences.

TCRdb analysed the multiplex PCR reads with MiXCR anew, one entry per CDR3 protein. The table has over 10,000 distinct CDR3 sequences, roughly 70% seen once. The rearrangement uses TRBV20-1 and TRBJ2-7; 11 bases are a match to TRBD2. Sequenced material: tumor-adjacent breast tissue. The TCR sequence derives from a female donor with breast cancer. Some clones in this sample may be carry-over from other donors' samples. CDR3 protein: CSARAYSGRAHAYEQYF. The CDR3 DNA follows: TGCAGTGCTAGAGCTTATAGCGGGAGGGCTCACGCCTACGAGCAGTACTTC.